The 8 T cell receptor beta chains given below trace back to one sample, sequenced in a study of T cell changes during pregnancy in multiple sclerosis. This table comes from immunoSEQ multiplex PCR, and its TCRdb copy is limited to in-frame clones, with some not included. Of fewer than 90,000 clones listed, 90% to 95% were seen once; the top ten hold around 1.8%. Sequences were derived from peripheral blood, sampled after pregnancy. The receptors were sampled from a female donor in good health, enrolled as a control in a pregnancy study.

A few counts support this clone. The gene calls are TRBV7-6 and TRBJ2-1, with 10 bases aligning to TRBD2. The J segment lost 5 bases and the V segment lost 1 base, leaving 2 bases of the junction unmatched. The germline CDR1 and CDR2 sequences are SGHVS and FNYEAQ. This CDR3 spans 15 amino acids. The CDR3 nucleotides read TGTGCCAGCAGCTTAGGACTAGCGGGCGACAATGAGCAGTTCTTC. This sequence encodes CASSLGLAGDNEQFF.

This chain uses TRBV28 with TRBJ2-2; TRBD2 might be the D (6 bases). The germline gives CDR1 MDHEN, CDR2 SYDVKM. The CDR3 is 15 residues long. Trimming removed 2 bases at V and 4 bases at J, with 11 bases between. The CDR3: CASSLSQGGTGELFF. In DNA, the CDR3 is TGTGCCAGCAGTTTAAGCCAGGGAGGCACCGGGGAGCTGTTTTTT.

This sequence joins TRBV5-1 and TRBJ2-7; tentatively, D is TRBD2 (5 bases). V lost 6 bases and J lost 4, with 23 bases in between. The germline gives CDR1 SGHRS, CDR2 YFSETQ. The CDR3 is made up of 16 amino acids. The CDR3 DNA sequence: TGCGCCAGCAAGGTGACTATCGGACTTGACCCATACGAGCAGTACTTC. Amino acids: CASKVTIGLDPYEQYF.

V gene TRBV27 combines with J gene TRBJ2-3; D possibly corresponds to TRBD2 (6 bases). Trimming cost V 4 bases and J 2 bases, with 10 bases left between them. Germline V lookup: CDR1 MNHEY, CDR2 SMNVEV (reference sequence). This CDR3 comprises 14 residues. The chain's CDR3 is CASSSGTYTDTQYF. For the CDR3, the DNA is TGTGCCAGCAGTTCGGGGACTTACACAGATACGCAGTATTTT.

The chain employs TRBV19 and TRBJ1-5, with 7 bases fitting TRBD1. CDR3 size: 15 residues. The V and J ends lost 4 bases and 6 bases, in that order; junction bases with no gene match: 9. The V gene's germline CDR1 is LNHDA and CDR2 SQIVND (reference sequence). The CDR3 DNA sequence: TGTGCCAGTAGTACTCTCGGGACAGTTACTCAGCCCCAGCATTTT. Its protein is CASSTLGTVTQPQHF.

This clone came up a few times. The V and J genes are TRBV11-2 and TRBJ2-2; TRBD2 matches 11 bases. V lost 3 bases and J lost 0; bases outside the gene matches: 0. CDR1 and CDR2 from the germline V gene are SGHAT and FQNNGV. The length of the CDR3 is 16 residues. DNA for the CDR3: TGTGCCAGCAGCTTTAGCGGGAGGGCGAACACCGGGGAGCTGTTTTTT. Translating it yields CASSFSGRANTGELFF.

This clone appeared a single time. No conserved phenylalanine or tryptophan is present at the end of the CDR3, so a read error is the likely explanation. The DNA is omitted, as the CDR3 cannot be located on it reliably, and the CDR3 follows TCRdb's listing. This rearrangement joins TRBV5-6 to TRBJ1-3; the listed D gene, TRBD1, was not tested against the DNA. Germline V gene sequence: CDR1 SGHDT, CDR2 YYEEEE. The CDR3 spans 11 amino acids, including both terminal residues. Here the CDR3 reads CASSLGGQGAM.

The gene calls are TRBV2 and TRBJ2-1, with 8 nucleotides matching TRBD1. Germline V lookup: CDR1 SNHLY, CDR2 FYNNEI. The CDR3 length is 14 residues. The junction had 10 bases not matched to a gene; V was cut back by 10 bases and J by 5 bases. The CDR3 here is CAISSRTGHNEQFF. The CDR3 nucleotides are TGTGCCATCTCTTCCCGGACAGGGCACAATGAGCAGTTCTTC.